The 5 T cell receptor beta chains reported below all come from one sample, sequenced in a study of OX40 agonist ivuxolimab in advanced cancers. Libraries were prepared by immunoSEQ multiplex PCR; TCRdb keeps only in-frame clonotypes and omits some of them. Of around 77,000 clones listed, 80% to 95% were seen once; the top ten hold 5% to 7%. This material consisted of CD4+ or CD8+ T cells sorted from blood, taken in a trial of the OX40 agonist ivuxolimab. These receptors all stem from an adult with an advanced solid tumor such as melanoma, head and neck, liver or kidney cancer.

The table lists this clone with a count of one. V gene TRBV4-1 combines with J gene TRBJ2-5, with TRBD1 as a possible D gene (6 bases). V shed 3 bases and J shed 11 bases, with 25 bases lying between them. Germline CDR1 MGHRA, CDR2 YSYEKL. The CDR3 length is 16 residues. CDR3 region: CASSHFHRDNKDDQYF. In nucleotides, the CDR3 is TGCGCCAGCAGCCACTTCCACAGGGACAATAAGGACGATCAGTACTTC.

The chain employs TRBV28 and TRBJ2-7, with D tentatively TRBD2 (5 bases). V lost 3 bases and J 7 bases, leaving 16 bases between the germline ends. The CDR3 totals 14 residues. CDR1 and CDR2 from the germline V gene are MDHEN and SYDVKM. CDR3 DNA sequence: TGTGCCAGCAGTTTGGTAGCAGGACCGGGAGAGCAGTACTTC. Its translation is CASSLVAGPGEQYF.

This clone has only one observation. For the CDR3, the DNA is TGTGCCAGCAGTGAGTCCGCGTATAGCAATCAGCCCCAGCATTTT. It yields the protein CASSESAYSNQPQHF. The chain employs TRBV6-4 and TRBJ1-5; D remains unclear. Per germline, CDR1 MRHNA and CDR2 SNTAGT. The CDR3 extends over 15 amino acids. V was cut by 3 bases and J by 0 bases, with 9 bases left in between.

This chain connects TRBV7-6 to TRBJ2-7; D could derive from TRBD1 or TRBD2 (5 bases each). The CDR3 has 14 residues. Germline V lookup: CDR1 SGHVS, CDR2 FNYEAQ. V dropped 4 bases and J dropped 0 bases, with 10 bases sitting between them. In nucleotides, the CDR3 is TGTGCCAGCAGCTACGCAGGGACCTCCTACGAGCAGTACTTC. It encodes CASSYAGTSYEQYF.

V and J are TRBV28 and TRBJ1-3; D is unresolved. The CDR3 has 14 amino acids. Trimming left V 9 bases short and J 0 bases short, with 12 bases between. Germline CDR1 reads MDHEN; CDR2 reads SYDVKM. The CDR3 loop reads CASQAPFSGNTIYF. The CDR3, as DNA: TGTGCCAGTCAGGCTCCCTTCTCTGGAAACACCATATATTTT.